The present TCR beta chain was sequenced within a study of OX40 agonist ivuxolimab in advanced cancers. Some clones are missing from TCRdb's copy, which holds only in-frame ones; the method was immunoSEQ multiplex PCR. The sample contains some 83,000 clones, approximately 86% of which appear only once. CDR3 length equals 13 residues. CDR1 is LNHDA, CDR2 SQIVND, per germline (reference sequence). V was clipped by 5 bases and J by 5 bases, with 9 bases between them. The receptor was derived from an adult with an advanced solid tumor such as melanoma, head and neck, liver or kidney cancer. Sequences were derived from CD4+ or CD8+ T cells sorted from blood, sampled in a trial of the OX40 agonist ivuxolimab. This sequence joins TRBV19 and TRBJ1-4; D is uncertain. The CDR3 loop reads CASSRIGNEKLFF. The CDR3 nucleotides read TGTGCCAGTAGTCGTATAGGGAATGAAAAACTGTTTTTT.